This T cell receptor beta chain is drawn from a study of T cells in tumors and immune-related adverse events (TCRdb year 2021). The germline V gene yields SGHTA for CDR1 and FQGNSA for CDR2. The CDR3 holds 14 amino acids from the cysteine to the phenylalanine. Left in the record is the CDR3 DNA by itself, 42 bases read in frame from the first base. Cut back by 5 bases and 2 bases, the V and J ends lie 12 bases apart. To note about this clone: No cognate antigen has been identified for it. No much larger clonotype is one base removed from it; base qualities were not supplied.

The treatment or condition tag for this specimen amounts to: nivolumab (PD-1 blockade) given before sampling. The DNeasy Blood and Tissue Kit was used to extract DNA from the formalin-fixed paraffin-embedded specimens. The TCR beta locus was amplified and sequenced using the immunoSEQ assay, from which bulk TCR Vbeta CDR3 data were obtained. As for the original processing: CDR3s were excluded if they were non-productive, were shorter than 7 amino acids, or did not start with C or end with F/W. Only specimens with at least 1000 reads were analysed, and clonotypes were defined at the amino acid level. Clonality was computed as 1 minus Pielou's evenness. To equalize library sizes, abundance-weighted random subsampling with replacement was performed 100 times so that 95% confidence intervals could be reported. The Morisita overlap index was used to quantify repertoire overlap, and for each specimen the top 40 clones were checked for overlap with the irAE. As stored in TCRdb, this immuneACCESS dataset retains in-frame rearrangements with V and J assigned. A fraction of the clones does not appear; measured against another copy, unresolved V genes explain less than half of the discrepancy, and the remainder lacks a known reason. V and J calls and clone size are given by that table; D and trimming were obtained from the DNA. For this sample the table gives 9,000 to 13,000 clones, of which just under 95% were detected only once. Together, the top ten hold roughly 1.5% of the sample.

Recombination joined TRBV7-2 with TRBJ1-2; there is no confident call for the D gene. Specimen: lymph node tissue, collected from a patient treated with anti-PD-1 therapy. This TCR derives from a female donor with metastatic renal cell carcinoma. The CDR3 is CASSLRRGNYGYTF. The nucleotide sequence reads TGTGCCAGCAGCCTCCGGCGGGGAAACTATGGCTACACCTTC.